These 20 T cell receptor beta chains came from one sample sequenced in a study of T cells in Graves' hyperthyroidism and ophthalmopathy. Using RNA transcripts as the source, TCR beta CDR3 regions were amplified. In the first-round RT-PCR of the TCR CDR3, the HTBI primer set was used. TCRdb analysed the multiplex PCR reads with MiXCR anew, one entry per CDR3 protein. The repertoire holds 600,000 to 650,000 distinct CDR3 sequences, roughly 17% seen once, with around 4% in the top ten. Specimen: blood. Every receptor here comes from a woman aged 25 to 39 with Graves' hyperthyroidism.

Comment on this clonotype: The junction and the germline gene differ at one end; a read error may be behind it. The chain has TRBV29-1 and TRBJ2-1; D is unclear. This CDR3 is 15 amino acids long. The germline V gene encodes CDR1 SQVTM and CDR2 ANQGSEA. The CDR3 protein is CGVDRPLTSYNEQFF. CDR3 bases: TGCGGCGTTGATCGGCCCCTAACCTCCTACAATGAGCAGTTCTTC.

This chain uses TRBV28 with TRBJ1-2; weak D call: TRBD1 (6 bases). The CDR3 length is 12 residues. V lost 6 bases and J lost 8, with 13 bases in between. Germline lookup yields CDR1 MDHEN and CDR2 SYDVKM. The CDR3 DNA reads TGTGCCAGCAGCTCCGGGACACACGGCTACACCTTC. Translation gives CASSSGTHGYTF.

The sample holds many counts of this clonotype. This sequence joins TRBV5-5 and TRBJ1-5; the match to TRBD1 covers 7 bases. The trim removed 4 bases at V and 2 bases at J, leaving 6 bases unmatched. Germline V CDR1 and CDR2: SGHKS, YYEKEE (reference sequence). CDR3 length: 15 amino acids. CDR3 DNA: TGTGCCAGCAGCCGTAGGGGGCTAGGCAATCAGCCCCAGCATTTT. This codes for CASSRRGLGNQPQHF.

This clonotype was counted at least ten times. This sequence joins TRBV28 and TRBJ1-5; D is unresolved. Trimming cost V 3 bases and J 0 bases, with 6 bases left between them. Looked up from germline, CDR1 is MDHEN and CDR2 is SYDVKM. CDR3 size: 14 residues. DNA for the CDR3: TGTGCCAGCAGTTTCCGGGATAGCAATCAGCCCCAGCATTTT. As protein: CASSFRDSNQPQHF.

This chain uses TRBV25-1 with TRBJ1-5; D may be TRBD1 (5 bases). Germline V gene lookup returns CDR1 MGHDK and CDR2 SYGVNS. The length of the CDR3 is 12 residues. The V end lost 2 bases, the J end lost 7 bases, and 6 bases lay between the germline ends. CDR3 coding DNA: TGTGCCAGCAGTGAACCAGGGCAGCCCCAGCATTTT. Translated: CASSEPGQPQHF.

This clonotype was counted at least ten times. The J gene is TRBJ2-1, the V gene TRBV5-1; TRBD2 aligns across 8 bases. With 1 base clipped from V and 4 bases from J, the junction kept 4 bases outside the gene matches. There are 15 residues in the CDR3. Germline V gene lookup returns CDR1 SGHRS and CDR2 YFSETQ. The CDR3 here is CASSLTTSAYNEQFF. Here the CDR3 DNA reads TGCGCCAGCAGCTTGACGACTAGCGCGTACAATGAGCAGTTCTTC.

The chain couples TRBV19 to TRBJ2-3; 8 bases are shared with TRBD2. This CDR3 comprises 17 residues. The V and J ends lost 9 bases and 2 bases, in that order; junction bases with no gene match: 16. The V gene's germline CDR1 is LNHDA and CDR2 SQIVND (reference sequence). In DNA form, the CDR3 reads TGTGCCAGCCCTTTATCGGGGGGGCGCGATTTCACAGATACGCAGTATTTT. It yields the protein CASPLSGGRDFTDTQYF.

This clonotype came up a few times. The chain recombines TRBV7-8 with TRBJ2-3; the D is unclear. V lost 1 base, J lost 2 bases, and 10 bases lay in between. Germline V CDR1 and CDR2: SGHVS, FQNEAQ. This CDR3 is 15 amino acids long. Here the CDR3 reads CASSLGGTFTDTQYF. The CDR3 nucleotides read TGTGCCAGCAGCTTAGGGGGTACCTTCACAGATACGCAGTATTTT.

This clonotype was observed a few times. The chain couples TRBV2 to TRBJ1-4; 8 bases match TRBD1. Trimming cost V 6 bases and J 4 bases; bases outside gene matches: 7. CDR1 SNHLY and CDR2 FYNNEI come from the germline V gene. The CDR3 loop spans 15 amino acids. The CDR3 sequence is CASSVTGGHNEKLFF. Written as DNA, the CDR3 is TGTGCCAGCAGCGTTACAGGGGGACATAATGAAAAACTGTTTTTT.

Ten or more counts support this clonotype. The chain employs TRBV12-3 or TRBV12-4 and TRBJ1-1, with a tentative D call TRBD1 (6 bases). This CDR3 comprises 14 residues. V shed 8 bases and J shed 10 bases, with 23 bases lying between them. Written as DNA, the CDR3 is TGTGCCAGCGCCTCCCCCCGGTCGCAGGGGAGAGCTTTCTTT. It encodes CASASPRSQGRAFF.

The table lists this clonotype with many counts. The gene calls are TRBV10-3 and TRBJ2-1; 7 bases align to TRBD2. Germline assignment: CDR1 ENHRY and CDR2 SYGVKD. J was trimmed by 8 bases and V by 0 bases; bases with no gene match: 10. CDR3 length: 16 amino acids. The CDR3 DNA follows: TGTGCCATCAGTGAGTCGGGCGGGAGAGGTTGGGATGAGCAGTTCTTC. As protein: CAISESGGRGWDEQFF.

This clonotype was detected a few times. This chain joins TRBV27 and TRBJ1-4; a possible D gene is TRBD1 (5 bases). Germline CDR1 is MNHEY and CDR2 is SMNVEV (reference sequence). The CDR3 has 16 amino acids. V lost 5 bases and J 0 bases, leaving 13 bases between the germline ends. CDR3 bases: TGTGCCAGCAGTCCCTACTTGGGGGCAACTAATGAAAAACTGTTTTTT. This sequence encodes CASSPYLGATNEKLFF.

The CDR3 sequence is CASSTLAGGDSYEQYF. In DNA form, the CDR3 reads TGTGCCAGCAGTACTCTAGCGGGAGGGGACTCCTACGAGCAGTACTTC. This chain connects TRBV27 to TRBJ2-7; TRBD2 matches 12 bases. The CDR3 is 16 residues long. Germline lookup yields CDR1 MNHEY and CDR2 SMNVEV (reference sequence). After removal of 5 bases from V and 0 bases from J, the junction contained 5 bases not matched to a gene.

This clonotype was seen at least ten times. V is TRBV7-2 and J is TRBJ2-2, with D possibly being TRBD2 (5 bases). With 3 bases removed from V and 7 bases from J, the gap between germline ends came to 15 bases. This CDR3 contains 15 residues. CDR1 SGHTA and CDR2 FQGNSA come from the germline V gene. The CDR3 is CASSLVTRGGGELFF. Here the CDR3 DNA reads TGTGCCAGCAGCTTGGTTACTCGCGGAGGCGGGGAGCTGTTTTTT. The full variable domain, in which reference TRBV7-2 and TRBJ2-2 provide the parts outside the CDR3, is GAGVSQSPSNKVTEKGKDVELRCDPISGHTALYWYRQSLGQGLEFLIYFQGNSAPDKSGLPSDRFSAERTGGSVSTLTIQRTQQEDSAVYLCASSLVTRGGGELFFGEGSRLTVL.

The chain carries TRBV5-1 and TRBJ2-7; D call uncertain. Trimming cost V 0 bases and J 4 bases, with 11 bases left between them. This CDR3 spans 14 amino acids. Germline V gene data show CDR1 as SGHRS and CDR2 as YFSETQ. The CDR3 bases are TGCGCCAGCAGCTTGGAGGAAAGTGTATACGAGCAGTACTTC. As protein: CASSLEESVYEQYF.

This clonotype showed up just once. The chain uses TRBV6-1 and TRBJ2-2, with 7 bases matching TRBD1. V lost 5 bases, J lost 6 bases, and 6 bases stayed unmatched. CDR1 is MNHNS, CDR2 SASEGT, per germline. The CDR3 runs 14 residues. The CDR3 loop is CASSTPTGPGELFF. For the CDR3, the DNA is TGTGCCAGCAGTACCCCGACAGGGCCCGGGGAGCTGTTTTTT.

This clonotype was seen many times. The V gene is TRBV20-1, the J gene TRBJ2-7; D is perhaps TRBD1 (5 bases). The V end was cut by 2 bases, the J end by 5 bases, with 13 bases between. Germline values: CDR1 DFQATT, CDR2 SNEGSKA (reference sequence). The length of the CDR3 is 13 residues. Here the CDR3 DNA reads TGCAGTGCTAGAAGGGGTTCCCAGGACGAGCAGTACTTC. It translates to CSARRGSQDEQYF.

This clonotype was seen ten or more times. The chain recombines TRBV7-3 with TRBJ2-1, with D maybe TRBD2 (6 bases). Trimming took off 5 bases at V and 5 bases at J, with 16 bases between the two ends. The germline V gene has CDR1 SGHTA and CDR2 FQGTGA. CDR3 length: 15 amino acids. The CDR3 DNA follows: TGTGCCAGCAGCGCCCACGGGACTGTCAACAATGAGCAGTTCTTC. This gives the protein CASSAHGTVNNEQFF. The variable domain in full, with the rest retrieved from reference TRBV7-3 and TRBJ2-1, is GAGVSQTPSNKVTEKGKYVELRCDPISGHTALYWYRQSLGQGPEFLIYFQGTGAADDSGLPNDRFFAVRPEGSVSTLKIQRTERGDSAVYLCASSAHGTVNNEQFFGPGTRLTVL.

The chain employs TRBV27 and TRBJ2-6, with 8 bases lining up with TRBD1. Germline V gene data show CDR1 as MNHEY and CDR2 as SMNVEV (reference sequence). The CDR3 runs to 19 residues. Unmatched junction bases numbered 12, after V lost 5 bases and J lost 0 bases. CDR3 sequence: CASSIRGPRVASGANVLTF. The DNA of the CDR3 is TGTGCCAGCAGTATCAGGGGGCCCCGGGTTGCCTCTGGGGCCAACGTCCTGACTTTC. Looking up the rest from reference TRBV27 and TRBJ2-6 gives the full variable domain: EAQVTQNPRYLITVTGKKLTVTCSQNMNHEYMSWYRQDPGLGLRQIYYSMNVEVTDKGDVPEGYKVSRKEKRNFPLILESPSPNQTSLYFCASSIRGPRVASGANVLTFGAGSRLTVL.

The chain links TRBV19 to TRBJ2-5; D is possibly TRBD2 (5 bases). V lost 4 bases and J lost 2, with 17 bases in between. The CDR3 length is 16 residues. CDR1 is LNHDA and CDR2 is SQIVND in the germline V gene (reference sequence). CDR3 residues: CASSTDYSTDQETQYF. The CDR3 DNA follows: TGTGCCAGTAGTACAGACTACAGTACTGATCAAGAGACCCAGTACTTC.